This T cell receptor (beta chain) derives from a study of cytomegalovirus exposure and HLA in healthy donors. Broader study findings: Through in vitro validation, a few CMV-associated chains were shown to be specific for CMV antigens. Altogether, 150 to 200 TCR beta chains were recorded as cytomegalovirus-associated.

Comment on this clone: Its antigen remains unidentified.

The PCR used 60 Vbeta and 13 Jbeta primers. TCRdb's copy holds only in-frame clones and misses some; the assay was immunoSEQ multiplex PCR. The table includes roughly 76,000 clones, 79% detected once. Germline V CDR1 and CDR2: SEHNR, FQNEAQ (reference sequence). The length of the CDR3 is 16 residues. V was pared by 3 bases and J by 2 bases, with 8 bases of the junction left unmatched. The V gene is TRBV7-9, the J gene TRBJ2-7; 9 bases line up with TRBD2. The material sequenced was PBMCs. The source is a man aged 25 to 45 in good health and CMV-seronegative. The CDR3 region has the DNA TGTGCCAGCAGCTTTACGGGCGGGAGGGCCCCCTACGAGCAGTACTTC. This sequence encodes CASSFTGGRAPYEQYF. The complete variable domain, with remaining parts taken from reference TRBV7-9 and TRBJ2-7, reads DTGVSQNPRHKITKRGQNVTFRCDPISEHNRLYWYRQTLGQGPEFLTYFQNEAQLEKSRLLSDRFSAERPKGSFSTLEIQRTEQGDSAMYLCASSFTGGRAPYEQYFGPGTRLTVT.